Sequencing of this T cell receptor beta chain was carried out in a study of T-cell reconstitution after alpha-beta-depleted transplantation in children. This clonotype was seen more than once but under ten times. Its antigen is not known. Researchers prepared the TCRbeta library using unique molecular identifiers, the study reports. TCRdb ran MiXCR on the PCR reads and lists one entry per CDR3 protein. The sample shows 780,000 or so distinct CDR3 sequences, roughly 15% of them seen only once. Findings and limits, study-wide: It was reported that alpha-beta T cells came from several hundred expanded graft clones (about two months after transplant). T-cell numbers and diversity one year post-transplant derived largely from freshly generated T cells.

V lost 5 bases, J lost 3 bases, and 8 bases lay in between. Germline CDR1 DFQATT, CDR2 SNEGSKA (reference sequence). The CDR3 runs 11 residues. The sample was PBMCs, mostly from graft donor cells, taken 360 days after TCRalphabeta/CD19-depleted stem cell transplant. The clonotype originates from a male patient younger than 18 who had a stem cell transplant for acute lymphoblastic leukemia, so the T cells may come from the graft donor. The chain recombines TRBV20-1 with TRBJ2-7; D call uncertain. The CDR3 loop reads CSACEYYEQYF. The CDR3 bases are TGCAGTGCTTGCGAGTACTACGAGCAGTACTTC.